This TCR beta chain was identified in a study of cytomegalovirus exposure and HLA in healthy donors. Study-level background: In a later analysis, it was reported that the roughly 130 validation repertoires had been produced on the same platform as the 600 to 850 repertoires belonging to the first cohort.

This table comes from immunoSEQ multiplex PCR, and its TCRdb copy is limited to in-frame clones, with some not included. The sample comprises approximately 280,000 clones, around 85% of which are singletons, and about 1% rests with the top ten. About this clone itself: The antigen is unknown.

Germline loops: CDR1 SGDLS, CDR2 YYNGEE. The CDR3 has 15 amino acids. The V gene end was trimmed by 4 bases and the J gene end by 8 bases; junction bases not matched to a gene: 12. Study results and caveats: TCR sequences were mostly rare, though some public TCRs occurred in many donors. Using the classifier, cytomegalovirus status was reportedly diagnosed with high specificity and sensitivity.

The chain joins TRBV9 to TRBJ2-1, with 7 positions matching TRBD2. The sample was PBMCs. The source of this sequence is a woman aged 18-35 years in good health and CMV-seronegative. The CDR3 sequence: CASSTSSGLSDEQFF. CDR3 nucleotide sequence: TGTGCCAGCAGCACTTCTAGCGGTCTCTCGGATGAGCAGTTCTTC.